These 26 T cell receptor beta chains were sequenced from one sample in a study of shared clonotypes between healthy human individuals. Sequencing used immunoSEQ multiplex PCR; TCRdb keeps in-frame clones, though not all of them. Seen here are fewer than 2.5 million clones, approximately 94% observed once, and the top ten hold around 0.37%. The sequenced material came from naive CD4+ T cells from PBMCs. Described subset: CD45RA+ positively selected. The receptors originated from a man younger than 35 in good health. Some clones in this sample may be carry-over from other donors' samples.

A note on this clone: The sample holds other DNA sequences that translate to the same CDR3. The chain is built from TRBV2 and TRBJ2-5; 13 positions agree with TRBD2. CDR1 SNHLY and CDR2 FYNNEI come from the germline V gene. This CDR3 comprises 16 residues. Trimming cost V 6 bases and J 0 bases; bases outside gene matches: 4. CDR3 in amino acids: CASSLGLAGNQETQYF. For the CDR3, the DNA is TGTGCCAGCAGCCTGGGACTAGCGGGGAACCAAGAGACCCAGTACTTC.

The V and J genes are TRBV20-1 and TRBJ2-7; no definite D call. Looked up from germline, CDR1 is DFQATT and CDR2 is SNEGSKA (reference sequence). CDR3 size: 10 residues. Trimming stripped 7 bases from V and 6 bases from J, with 10 bases between. DNA for the CDR3: TGCAGTGTCATTCCCGGCGAGCAGTACTTC. Translated, it gives CSVIPGEQYF.

As concerns this clone: The identical CDR3 is also encoded by other nucleotide sequences in the sample. V and J are TRBV18 and TRBJ2-1; D is undetermined. This CDR3 has 12 amino acids. Trimming took 2 bases from V and 4 from J, leaving 3 bases between them. Looked up from germline, CDR1 is KGHSH and CDR2 is LQKENI. The chain's CDR3 is CASSPEYNEQFF. In DNA form, the CDR3 reads TGTGCCAGCTCACCAGAATACAATGAGCAGTTCTTC.

J is TRBJ1-1 and V is TRBV6-1, with D possibly matching TRBD1 (5 bases). V lost 3 bases and J 6 bases, leaving 11 bases between the germline ends. The CDR3 is 13 amino acids. The V gene's germline CDR1 is MNHNS and CDR2 SASEGT. The CDR3 here is CASSEQGDAEAFF. The CDR3 bases are TGTGCCAGCAGTGAGCAGGGCGACGCTGAAGCTTTCTTT.

This chain connects TRBV7-9 to TRBJ1-4; weak D call: TRBD1 (6 bases). Trimming removed 5 bases from V and 5 bases from J, with 12 bases in between. CDR3 size: 14 residues. CDR1 and CDR2 (germline): SEHNR, FQNEAQ (reference sequence). CDR3 sequence: CASSPDRWNEKLFF. In nucleotides, the CDR3 is TGTGCCAGCAGCCCTGACAGGTGGAATGAAAAACTGTTTTTT.

The chain joins TRBV7-2 to TRBJ1-1; 7 positions agree with TRBD1. Germline V gene sequence: CDR1 SGHTA, CDR2 FQGNSA. The J segment lost 10 bases and the V segment lost 1 base, leaving 6 bases of the junction unmatched. This CDR3 comprises 13 residues. The CDR3: CASSLGRGGRAFF. The CDR3 coding sequence is TGTGCCAGCAGCTTAGGCAGGGGGGGTCGAGCTTTCTTT.

V usage is TRBV18 and J usage is TRBJ2-2; 7 bases fit TRBD2. CDR3 length equals 16 residues. With V trimmed by 6 bases and J by 5 bases, 12 bases remained unmatched. Germline V gene lookup returns CDR1 KGHSH and CDR2 LQKENI. CDR3 nucleotides: TGTGCCAGCTCCCGCCAGACTAGCAGGCGGACCGGGGAGCTGTTTTTT. Protein sequence: CASSRQTSRRTGELFF.

This clone was recorded only once. The chain employs TRBV6-5 and TRBJ2-1; tentative D call: TRBD2 (6 bases). Trimming pared 5 bases from V and 7 bases from J, leaving 15 bases between. The CDR3 contains 14 residues. CDR1 is MNHEY and CDR2 is SVGAGI in the germline V gene. This CDR3 is CASSRSLGRNEQFF. DNA of the CDR3: TGTGCCAGCAGTCGTTCCCTTGGGAGGAATGAGCAGTTCTTC.

The V and J genes are TRBV10-3 and TRBJ2-1; 9 nucleotides line up with TRBD1. Germline-derived CDR1 and CDR2 are ENHRY and SYGVKD. Trimming took 4 bases from V and 0 from J; bases not matched to a gene: 10. This CDR3 is 18 amino acids long. CDR3 nucleotides: TGTGCCATCAGTGCGGGACAGGGAGGTCGGAGCTCCTACAATGAGCAGTTCTTC. As protein: CAISAGQGGRSSYNEQFF.

The chain recombines TRBV29-1 with TRBJ2-5; D unresolved. Between the trimmed V and J ends, which lost 0 bases and 11 bases, there was a span of 22 bases. The CDR3 covers 15 residues. Germline V CDR1 and CDR2: SQVTM, ANQGSEA. The CDR3 DNA is TGCAGCGTTGAAGAGCGACGGCGGCGTGGCGCATGGCAGTACTTC. This sequence encodes CSVEERRRRGAWQYF. The whole variable domain, remainder taken from reference TRBV29-1 and TRBJ2-5, is SAVISQKPSRDICQRGTSLTIQCQVDSQVTMMFWYRQQPGQSLTLIATANQGSEATYESGFVIDKFPISRPNLTFSTLTVSNMSPEDSSIYLCSVEERRRRGAWQYFGPGTRLLVL.

This clone was detected once. The chain joins TRBV5-1 to TRBJ2-3, with no clear D. Per the germline V gene, CDR1 is SGHRS and CDR2 is YFSETQ. The CDR3 runs to 15 residues. V lost 4 bases and J 4 bases, leaving 16 bases between the germline ends. As DNA, the CDR3 is TGCGCCAGCAGCCTGGACCCAGTTCAGTCAGATACGCAGTATTTT. Translated, it gives CASSLDPVQSDTQYF.

This chain joins TRBV29-1 and TRBJ1-2; TRBD1 aligns across 10 bases. V lost 2 bases to trimming and J lost 6 bases; unmatched junction nucleotides: 9. This CDR3 has 15 residues. Germline-derived CDR1 and CDR2 are SQVTM and ANQGSEA. The CDR3 DNA follows: TGCAGCGTTGAATTAGCCGGGACAGGGGTGCATGGCTACACCTTC. It yields the protein CSVELAGTGVHGYTF.

The chain combines TRBV28 with TRBJ2-1; D remains ambiguous. Trimming shortened V by 7 bases and J by 4 bases, and 8 bases separated the two germline ends. Germline V lookup: CDR1 MDHEN, CDR2 SYDVKM. The CDR3 is made up of 12 amino acids. CDR3: CASNAKYNEQFF. The CDR3 coding sequence is TGTGCCAGCAATGCTAAGTACAATGAGCAGTTCTTC.

This chain links TRBV11-2 with TRBJ2-3; the D is unclear. The CDR3 covers 11 residues. Deletions cut 7 bases from V and 5 bases from J, with 7 bases between. Germline-derived CDR1 and CDR2 are SGHAT and FQNNGV. The DNA for the CDR3 is TGTGCCAGCATGGTGGGAGATACGCAGTATTTT. Translation gives CASMVGDTQYF.

A word on this clone: The same CDR3 is also encoded by other DNA sequences in this sample. V is TRBV27 and J is TRBJ1-2; possibly TRBD1 for D (6 bases). CDR3 length equals 12 residues. Per germline, CDR1 MNHEY and CDR2 SMNVEV (reference sequence). Between the trimmed V and J ends, which lost 6 bases and 4 bases, there was a span of 9 bases. CDR3 in amino acids: CASRDRFYGYTF. CDR3 in DNA: TGTGCCAGCAGAGACAGGTTCTATGGCTACACCTTC.

The rearrangement uses TRBV5-4 and TRBJ2-1, with 12 nucleotides matching TRBD2. Germline V gene sequence: CDR1 SGHNT, CDR2 YYREEE (reference sequence). V trimming: 2 bases; J trimming: 5 bases; junction bases outside the gene matches: 5. This CDR3 is built from 16 residues. The chain's CDR3 is CASSLASGRADNEQFF. CDR3 nucleotide sequence: TGTGCCAGCAGCTTAGCTAGCGGGAGGGCTGACAATGAGCAGTTCTTC.

For this clone: This CDR3 is also generated by other DNA sequences in the sample. The chain carries TRBV7-3 and TRBJ2-3; a possible D gene is TRBD1 (6 bases). The ends were cut back, 2 bases at V and 5 bases at J, with 14 bases in the middle. This CDR3 contains 15 residues. The germline V gene has CDR1 SGHTA and CDR2 FQGTGA. The CDR3: CASSLLAGARDTQYF. Here the CDR3 DNA reads TGTGCCAGCAGCTTATTGGCAGGGGCAAGAGATACGCAGTATTTT.

The rearrangement uses TRBV19 and TRBJ1-1, with no clear D. The V and J ends lost 5 bases and 0 bases respectively, with 16 bases between them. The germline V gene encodes CDR1 LNHDA and CDR2 SQIVND (reference sequence). The CDR3 contains 16 residues. The CDR3 DNA reads as TGTGCCAGTAGTGACACCGGGAGGGTTGTGAACACTGAAGCTTTCTTT. It encodes CASSDTGRVVNTEAFF.

The chain has TRBV5-1 and TRBJ2-7; 7 nucleotides agree with TRBD2. The CDR3 sequence is 14 residues long. CDR1 is SGHRS and CDR2 is YFSETQ in the germline V gene. With 5 bases clipped from V and 3 bases from J, the junction kept 8 bases outside the gene matches. CDR3 loop: CASRLGTGGYEQYF. CDR3 nucleotides: TGCGCCAGCAGATTAGGGACGGGGGGCTACGAGCAGTACTTC.

The rearrangement joins TRBV5-1 to TRBJ1-3, with 8 nucleotides matching TRBD1. Germline assignment: CDR1 SGHRS and CDR2 YFSETQ. J was trimmed by 2 bases and V by 7 bases; bases with no gene match: 8. This CDR3 region has 15 residues. Here the CDR3 DNA reads TGCGCCAGCCGGGATCAGGGGGCAACTGGAAACACCATATATTTT. It codes for CASRDQGATGNTIYF. Using reference TRBV5-1 and TRBJ1-3 for the parts outside the CDR3, the full variable domain is KAGVTQTPRYLIKTRGQQVTLSCSPISGHRSVSWYQQTPGQGLQFLFEYFSETQRNKGNFPGRFSGRQFSNSRSEMNVSTLELGDSALYLCASRDQGATGNTIYFGEGSWLTVV.

The chain carries TRBV12-5 and TRBJ1-1; D uncertain. This CDR3 comprises 13 residues. CDR1 and CDR2 (germline): LGHNT, FRNRAP. Trimming stripped 1 base from V and 0 bases from J, with 3 bases between. The CDR3 coding sequence is TGTGCTAGTGGTTTGGGAATGAACACTGAAGCTTTCTTT. This sequence encodes CASGLGMNTEAFF. Filled out from reference TRBV12-5 and TRBJ1-1, the complete variable domain reads DARVTQTPRHKVTEMGQEVTMRCQPILGHNTVFWYRQTMMQGLELLAYFRNRAPLDDSGMPKDRFSAEMPDATLATLKIQPSEPRDSAVYFCASGLGMNTEAFFGQGTRLTVV.

The chain's CDR3 is CASSLGLPPGYTF. For the CDR3, the DNA is TGTGCCAGCAGCTTGGGGCTTCCCCCTGGCTACACCTTC. The chain has TRBV5-6 and TRBJ1-2, with no clear D. This CDR3 has 13 amino acids. V was shortened by 0 bases and J by 7 bases, with 10 bases between the two germline ends. Germline V lookup: CDR1 SGHDT, CDR2 YYEEEE.

The chain employs TRBV5-1 and TRBJ2-7, with 7 bases lining up with TRBD2. The trim removed 8 bases at V and 1 base at J, leaving 9 bases unmatched. CDR3 length: 14 residues. Germline V gene sequence: CDR1 SGHRS, CDR2 YFSETQ. The CDR3 sequence: CASAWVGGSYEQYF. CDR3 DNA sequence: TGCGCCAGTGCCTGGGTGGGGGGGTCCTACGAGCAGTACTTC.

The rearrangement links TRBV28 to TRBJ2-7, with 13 bases aligning to TRBD2. Germline values: CDR1 MDHEN, CDR2 SYDVKM. V dropped 6 bases and J dropped 4; count of bases not matched to a gene: 12. This CDR3 comprises 17 residues. The CDR3 loop is CASRGVRTSGRGYEQYF. The CDR3 nucleotides read TGTGCCAGCAGGGGGGTCCGGACTAGCGGGAGAGGGTACGAGCAGTACTTC.

This chain joins TRBV13 and TRBJ2-3, with 7 bases fitting TRBD1. V shed 8 bases, J shed 0 bases, and the junction held 5 bases outside the gene matches. The CDR3 contains 14 residues. Germline CDR1 PRHDT, CDR2 FYEKMQ (reference sequence). The CDR3 here is CASLGRGSTDTQYF. The DNA for the CDR3 is TGTGCCAGCTTGGGCAGGGGGAGCACAGATACGCAGTATTTT.

The chain joins TRBV7-7 to TRBJ2-2; D gene ambiguous. The CDR3 is made up of 12 amino acids. The V end lost 3 bases, the J end lost 7 bases, and 6 bases lay between the germline ends. The germline V gene encodes CDR1 SSHAT and CDR2 FNYEAQ (reference sequence). CDR3 residues: CASSFMYGELFF. CDR3 nucleotides: TGTGCCAGCAGCTTTATGTACGGGGAGCTGTTTTTT.